This TCR beta chain is drawn from a study of control samples from healthy donors and cancer patients. Trimming at V came to 10 bases and at J to 6 bases, leaving 12 bases not matched to a gene. Germline CDR1 is MDHEN and CDR2 is SYDVKM. The CDR3 totals 15 residues. The table came from immunoSEQ multiplex PCR; TCRdb's copy has only in-frame clones and leaves some out. The sample has around 180,000 clones, roughly 92% seen once. The sequence came from a woman between 18 and 29 years old in good health. Material: blood. The chain links TRBV28 to TRBJ2-2; TRBD1 agrees at 9 bases. As DNA, the CDR3 is TGTGCCACGGGACAGGGAAGGCAATTGGCCGGGGAGCTGTTTTTT. Residues: CATGQGRQLAGELFF.